One sample yielded the 5 T cell receptor beta chains listed below, sequenced in a study of graft-versus-host responses after intestinal transplantation. The antigens these receptors bind are not known. TCRdb keeps only in-frame clones here, not all; method: immunoSEQ multiplex PCR. This table has over 100,000 clones, around 90% appearing once. The sample in question was unstimulated CD4+ T cells sorted from spleen or lymph node cells, obtained before transplant. Receptor source: a human donor who was the organ donor for an intestinal transplant.

Concerning this clone: The sample holds other DNA sequences that translate to the same CDR3. The rearrangement uses TRBV28 and TRBJ1-3, with TRBD1 as a possible D gene (5 bases). The CDR3 contains 15 residues. Germline loops: CDR1 MDHEN, CDR2 SYDVKM. The ends were cut back, 2 bases at V and 0 bases at J, with 8 bases in the middle. DNA for the CDR3: TGTGCCAGCAGTTTAGGGGGGAGCTCTGGAAACACCATATATTTT. Protein sequence: CASSLGGSSGNTIYF.

Comment on this clone: One end of the junction does not line up with germline, which may come from a read error. The chain couples TRBV6-6 to TRBJ2-7, with TRBD2 identical over 7 bases. The CDR3 has 13 amino acids. Per germline, CDR1 MNHNY and CDR2 SVGAGI (reference sequence). CDR3 loop: CATRGGSSHEQYF. CDR3 bases: TGTGCCACCCGGGGCGGGAGCTCCCACGAGCAGTACTTC.

The rearrangement joins TRBV10-1 to TRBJ2-1; maybe TRBD2 (6 bases). V lost 8 bases and J 3 bases, leaving 20 bases between the germline ends. The germline V gene has CDR1 WNHNN and CDR2 SYGVQD (reference sequence). The CDR3 has 16 residues. The CDR3 protein is CASESGLSLNYNEQFF. The CDR3 DNA reads as TGCGCCAGCGAATCGGGACTTTCCTTGAACTACAATGAGCAGTTCTTC.

This clone was recorded only once. The chain carries TRBV28 and TRBJ1-1; D is unresolved. Germline assignment: CDR1 MDHEN and CDR2 SYDVKM. Trimming cost V 4 bases and J 4 bases, with 7 bases left between them. This CDR3 region has 12 residues. The CDR3 region is CASSSRPTEAFF. The CDR3 DNA reads as TGTGCCAGCAGTTCCAGACCCACTGAAGCTTTCTTT.

This clone appeared a few times. The chain links TRBV7-3 to TRBJ2-2; D may be TRBD1 (6 bases). The length of the CDR3 is 16 residues. Germline CDR1 and CDR2: SGHTA and FQGTGA. The V and J ends lost 4 bases and 5 bases respectively, with 17 bases between them. The CDR3 here is CASSSTGTPLTGELFF. For the CDR3, the DNA is TGTGCCAGCAGCTCCACCGGGACACCACTTACCGGGGAGCTGTTTTTT. Full variable domain (rest looked up from reference TRBV7-3 and TRBJ2-2): GAGVSQTPSNKVTEKGKYVELRCDPISGHTALYWYRQSLGQGPEFLIYFQGTGAADDSGLPNDRFFAVRPEGSVSTLKIQRTERGDSAVYLCASSSTGTPLTGELFFGEGSRLTVL.